This T cell receptor (beta chain) emerged from a study of OX40 agonist ivuxolimab in advanced cancers. The table lists this clone with a count of one. Its specificity is unknown. With autoimmune disease history or systemic immunosuppression, patients were excluded. Study-wide results and caveats: Among some nonresponders, normalized T-cell clonal expansion was also low. CD8+ T cells were the subset that, on average, had more expanded clones than CD4+.

The V gene's germline CDR1 is SGHKS and CDR2 YYEKEE (reference sequence). After removal of 0 bases from V and 5 bases from J, the junction contained 1 base not matched to a gene. The CDR3 runs 15 residues. The assay was immunoSEQ multiplex PCR, and TCRdb's table has in-frame clones only and misses some. The sample lists about 27,000 clones; roughly 90% were seen once. Material: CD4+ or CD8+ T cells sorted from blood, obtained in a trial of the OX40 agonist ivuxolimab. This TCR derives from an adult with an advanced solid tumor such as melanoma, head and neck, liver or kidney cancer. The rearrangement links TRBV5-5 to TRBJ2-1, with 11 bases that match TRBD2. The CDR3, as DNA: TGTGCCAGCAGCTTGGGACTAGCGGGGAACAATGAGCAGTTCTTC. Its protein is CASSLGLAGNNEQFF.